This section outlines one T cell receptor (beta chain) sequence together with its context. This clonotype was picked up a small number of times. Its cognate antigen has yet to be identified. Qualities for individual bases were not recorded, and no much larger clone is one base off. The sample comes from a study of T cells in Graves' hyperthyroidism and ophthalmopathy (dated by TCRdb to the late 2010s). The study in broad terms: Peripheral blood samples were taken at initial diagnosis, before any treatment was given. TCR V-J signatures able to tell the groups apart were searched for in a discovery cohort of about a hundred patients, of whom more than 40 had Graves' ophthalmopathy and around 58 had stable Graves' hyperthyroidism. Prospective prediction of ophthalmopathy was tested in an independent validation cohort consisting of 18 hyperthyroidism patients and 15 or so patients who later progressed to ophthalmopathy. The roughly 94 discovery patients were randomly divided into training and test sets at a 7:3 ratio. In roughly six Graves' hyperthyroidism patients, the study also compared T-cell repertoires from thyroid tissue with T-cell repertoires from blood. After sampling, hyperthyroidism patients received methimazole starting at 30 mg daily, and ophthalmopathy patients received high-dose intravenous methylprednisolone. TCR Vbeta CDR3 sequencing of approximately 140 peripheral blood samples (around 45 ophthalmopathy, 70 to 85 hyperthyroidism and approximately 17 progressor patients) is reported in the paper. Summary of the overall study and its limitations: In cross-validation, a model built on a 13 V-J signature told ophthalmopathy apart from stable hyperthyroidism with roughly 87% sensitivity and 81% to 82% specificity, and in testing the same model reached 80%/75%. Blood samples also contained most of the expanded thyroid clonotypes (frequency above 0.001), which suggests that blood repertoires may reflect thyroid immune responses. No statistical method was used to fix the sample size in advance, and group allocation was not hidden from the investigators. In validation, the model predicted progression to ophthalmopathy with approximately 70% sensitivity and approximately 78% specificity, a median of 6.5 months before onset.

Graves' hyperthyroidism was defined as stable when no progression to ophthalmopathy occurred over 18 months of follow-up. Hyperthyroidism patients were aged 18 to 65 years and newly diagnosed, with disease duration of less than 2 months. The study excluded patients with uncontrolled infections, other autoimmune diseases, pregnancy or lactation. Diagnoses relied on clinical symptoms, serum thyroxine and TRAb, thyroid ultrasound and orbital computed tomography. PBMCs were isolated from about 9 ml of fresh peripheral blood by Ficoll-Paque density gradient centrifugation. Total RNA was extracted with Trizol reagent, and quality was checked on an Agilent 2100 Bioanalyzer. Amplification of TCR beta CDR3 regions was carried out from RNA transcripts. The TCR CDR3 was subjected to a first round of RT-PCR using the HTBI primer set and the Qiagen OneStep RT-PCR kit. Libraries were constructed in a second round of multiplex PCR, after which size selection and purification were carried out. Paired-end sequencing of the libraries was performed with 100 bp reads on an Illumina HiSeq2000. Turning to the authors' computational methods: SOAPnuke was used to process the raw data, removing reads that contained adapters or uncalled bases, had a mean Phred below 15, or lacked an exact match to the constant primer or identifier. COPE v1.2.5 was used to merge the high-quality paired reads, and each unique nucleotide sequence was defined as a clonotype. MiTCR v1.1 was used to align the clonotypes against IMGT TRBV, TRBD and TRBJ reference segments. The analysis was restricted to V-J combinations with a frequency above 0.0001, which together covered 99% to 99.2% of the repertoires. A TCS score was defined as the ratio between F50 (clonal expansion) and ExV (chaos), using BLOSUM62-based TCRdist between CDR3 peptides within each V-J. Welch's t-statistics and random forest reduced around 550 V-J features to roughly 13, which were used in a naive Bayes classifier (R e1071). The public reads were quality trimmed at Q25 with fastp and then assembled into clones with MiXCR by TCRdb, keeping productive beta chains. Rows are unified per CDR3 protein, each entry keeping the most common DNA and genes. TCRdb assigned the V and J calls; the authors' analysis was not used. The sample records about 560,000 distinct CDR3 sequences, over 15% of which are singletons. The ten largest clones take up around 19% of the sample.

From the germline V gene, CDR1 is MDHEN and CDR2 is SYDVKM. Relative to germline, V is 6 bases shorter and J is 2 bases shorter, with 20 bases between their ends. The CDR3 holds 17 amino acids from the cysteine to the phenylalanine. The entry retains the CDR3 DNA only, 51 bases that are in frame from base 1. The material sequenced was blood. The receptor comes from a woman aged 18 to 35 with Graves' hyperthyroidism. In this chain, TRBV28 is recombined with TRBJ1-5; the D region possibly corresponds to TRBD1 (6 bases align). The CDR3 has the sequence CASRSPTGALRNQPQHF. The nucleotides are TGTGCCAGCAGATCCCCGACAGGCGCGCTTCGCAATCAGCCCCAGCATTTT.